The subject of this entry is one T cell receptor beta chain. The data were taken from a study of blood T cell repertoires in COVID-19. At the level of the study: Both acute and convalescent COVID-19 samples were obtained from the United States, Italy and Spain. Nucleic acid was either cDNA or gDNA, and it came from T cells, B-cell-depleted T cells, or PBMCs.

With 6 bases clipped from V and 4 bases from J, the junction kept 8 bases outside the gene matches. This CDR3 comprises 14 residues. Germline CDR1 MDHEN, CDR2 SYDVKM. Per the original data handling: Quantification of nucleated cells was approximated via reference gene primer amplification. Generated by immunoSEQ multiplex PCR, the TCRdb table keeps only in-frame clones and is missing some. Clonal size and the V and J genes are those of that table, whereas D and trimming came from the DNA. The sample carries 100,000 or so clones, 82% recorded once. The sample comprised peripheral blood. The clonotype originates from a man at least 80 years old with acute or convalescent COVID-19. This chain connects TRBV28 to TRBJ1-1, with 7 nucleotides matching TRBD1. This CDR3 reads CASRHTQGFTEAFF. CDR3 nucleotide sequence: TGTGCCAGCAGGCATACACAGGGGTTCACTGAAGCTTTCTTT.